This T cell receptor (beta chain) was profiled in a study of CD8 T cells in ankylosing spondylitis. Study-level results: A TCR beta motif made of fewer than 10 highly homologous variants seemed typical of ankylosing spondylitis blood.

This clonotype was seen many times. Its antigen is unidentified. Germline V lookup: CDR1 ENHRY, CDR2 SYGVKD. The ends were cut back, 8 bases at V and 4 bases at J, with 21 bases in the middle. This CDR3 contains 15 residues. TCRdb recomputed calls from the 5' RACE reads with MiXCR, one row per CDR3 protein. The sample shows 36,000 or so distinct CDR3 sequences, 6% of them seen only once. The J gene is TRBJ2-7, the V gene TRBV10-3; D is unclear. The sequencing input was blood, either unsorted or a sorted T cell fraction (not recorded which). The TCR comes from a male donor with ankylosing spondylitis or in good health (not recorded which). The CDR3, as DNA: TGTGCCATCGGTTATCAGGCCGAACGGTTTTACGAGCAGTACTTC. This encodes CAIGYQAERFYEQYF.